This TCR beta chain is from a study of blood T cell repertoires in COVID-19. Trimming took 5 bases from V and 8 from J, leaving 18 bases between them. This CDR3 contains 14 residues. The germline V gene has CDR1 SNHLY and CDR2 FYNNEI. In the original analysis: Nucleated cell counts were estimated from reference gene primer amplification. Assay used: immunoSEQ multiplex PCR; TCRdb lists only in-frame clones, some missing. The V and J calls and clone size were taken over from that table, and D and trimming were inferred from the DNA. In the table there are roughly 160,000 clones, 85% of which are singletons.

Sequencing was performed on peripheral blood. This clonotype was obtained from a man between 35 and 55 years old with acute or convalescent COVID-19. This chain uses TRBV2 with TRBJ1-2, with D possibly matching TRBD1 (5 bases). CDR3 sequence: CASSPRMDTVGYTF. The CDR3 bases are TGTGCCAGCAGTCCTCGGATGGACACAGTAGGCTACACCTTC.